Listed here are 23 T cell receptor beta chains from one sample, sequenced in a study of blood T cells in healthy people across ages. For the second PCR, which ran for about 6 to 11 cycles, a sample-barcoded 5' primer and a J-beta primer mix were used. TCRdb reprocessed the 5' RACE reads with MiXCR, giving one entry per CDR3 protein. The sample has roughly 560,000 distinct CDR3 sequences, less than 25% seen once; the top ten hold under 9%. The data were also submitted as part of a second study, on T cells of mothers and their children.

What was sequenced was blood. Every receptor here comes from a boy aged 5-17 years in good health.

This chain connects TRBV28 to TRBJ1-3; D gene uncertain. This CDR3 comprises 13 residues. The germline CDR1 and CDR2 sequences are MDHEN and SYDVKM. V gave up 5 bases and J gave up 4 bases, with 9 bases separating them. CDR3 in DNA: TGTGCCAGCAGTCTCCCACAGGGAAACACCATATATTTT. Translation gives CASSLPQGNTIYF.

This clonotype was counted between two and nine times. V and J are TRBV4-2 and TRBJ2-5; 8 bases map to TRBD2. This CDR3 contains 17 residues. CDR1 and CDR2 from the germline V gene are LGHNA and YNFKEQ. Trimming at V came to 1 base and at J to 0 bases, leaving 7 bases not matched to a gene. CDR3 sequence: CASSQAKASGYQETQYF. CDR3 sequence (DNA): TGTGCCAGCAGCCAAGCTAAGGCTAGCGGGTACCAAGAGACCCAGTACTTC.

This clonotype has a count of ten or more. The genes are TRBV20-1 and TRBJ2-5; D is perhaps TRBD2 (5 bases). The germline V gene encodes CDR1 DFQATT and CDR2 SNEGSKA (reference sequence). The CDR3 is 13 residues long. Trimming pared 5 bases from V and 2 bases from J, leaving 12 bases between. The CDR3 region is CSALSGSQETQYF. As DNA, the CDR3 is TGCAGTGCTCTGTCGGGGTCGCAAGAGACCCAGTACTTC.

The CDR3 DNA reads as TGCGCCAGCAGCCATCAAATCGCCGGGACAGGGCTAGAGACCCAGTACTTC. Translation: CASSHQIAGTGLETQYF. This chain connects TRBV4-3 to TRBJ2-5; 9 bases line up with TRBD1. Germline assignment: CDR1 LGHNA and CDR2 YSLEER. This CDR3 is 17 amino acids long. V trimming: 3 bases; J trimming: 4 bases; junction bases outside the gene matches: 12.

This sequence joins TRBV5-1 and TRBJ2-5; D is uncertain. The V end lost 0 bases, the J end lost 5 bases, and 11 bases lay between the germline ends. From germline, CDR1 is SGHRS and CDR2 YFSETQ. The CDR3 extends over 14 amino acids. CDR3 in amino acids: CASSLGRYGETQYF. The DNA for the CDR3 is TGCGCCAGCAGCTTGGGTCGGTATGGGGAGACCCAGTACTTC.

CDR3 sequence: CASSPKTDAYEKLFF. CDR3 sequence (DNA): TGTGCCAGCAGCCCCAAGACAGACGCTTATGAAAAACTGTTTTTT. The chain combines TRBV7-9 with TRBJ1-4, with a weak D call TRBD1 (5 bases). The V and J ends lost 5 bases and 6 bases respectively, with 16 bases between them. The CDR3 covers 15 residues. Per the germline V gene, CDR1 is SEHNR and CDR2 is FQNEAQ (reference sequence).

The DNA of the CDR3 is TGTGCCAGCAGTCACAGGGGGAAAGGTGGCTACACCTTC. It is translated as CASSHRGKGGYTF. The chain carries TRBV27 and TRBJ1-2, with 8 bases identical to TRBD1. CDR1 and CDR2 from the germline V gene are MNHEY and SMNVEV (reference sequence). The ends lost 5 bases at V and 7 bases at J; junction bases unmatched: 6. This CDR3 is built from 13 residues.

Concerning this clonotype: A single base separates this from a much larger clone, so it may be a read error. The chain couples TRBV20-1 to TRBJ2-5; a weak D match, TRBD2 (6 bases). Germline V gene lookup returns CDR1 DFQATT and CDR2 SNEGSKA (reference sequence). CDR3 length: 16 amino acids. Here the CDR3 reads CSTRSSTPEGLETQYF. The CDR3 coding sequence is TGCAGTACTAGATCCTCAACCCCGGAGGGATTAGAGACCCAGTACTTC.

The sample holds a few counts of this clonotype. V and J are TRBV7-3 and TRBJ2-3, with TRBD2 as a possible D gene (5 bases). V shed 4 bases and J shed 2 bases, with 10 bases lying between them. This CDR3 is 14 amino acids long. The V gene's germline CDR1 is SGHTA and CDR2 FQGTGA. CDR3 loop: CASSSLANTDTQYF. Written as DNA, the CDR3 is TGTGCCAGCAGCTCCTTAGCGAACACAGATACGCAGTATTTT.

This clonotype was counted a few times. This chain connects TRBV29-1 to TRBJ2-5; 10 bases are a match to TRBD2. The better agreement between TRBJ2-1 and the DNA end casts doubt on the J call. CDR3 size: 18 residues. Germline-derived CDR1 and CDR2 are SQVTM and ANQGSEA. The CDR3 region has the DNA TGCAGCGTGAGGGACGGTCTACGAACTAGCGGGATGTGGAATGAGCAGTTCTTC. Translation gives CSVRDGLRTSGMWNEQFF.

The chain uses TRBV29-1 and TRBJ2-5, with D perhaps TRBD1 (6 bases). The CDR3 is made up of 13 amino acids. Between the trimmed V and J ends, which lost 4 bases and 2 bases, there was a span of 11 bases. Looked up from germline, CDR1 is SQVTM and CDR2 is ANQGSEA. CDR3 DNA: TGCAGCGTTGGGGGACACCTGCAAGAGACCCAGTACTTC. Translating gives CSVGGHLQETQYF. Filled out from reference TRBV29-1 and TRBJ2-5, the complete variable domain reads SAVISQKPSRDICQRGTSLTIQCQVDSQVTMMFWYRQQPGQSLTLIATANQGSEATYESGFVIDKFPISRPNLTFSTLTVSNMSPEDSSIYLCSVGGHLQETQYFGPGTRLLVL.

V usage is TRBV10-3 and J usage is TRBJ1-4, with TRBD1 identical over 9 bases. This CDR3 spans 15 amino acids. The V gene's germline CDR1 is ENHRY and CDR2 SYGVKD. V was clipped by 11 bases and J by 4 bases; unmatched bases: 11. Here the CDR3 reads CAVGQGTEGNEKLFF. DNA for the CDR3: TGTGCCGTCGGACAGGGGACAGAGGGTAATGAAAAACTGTTTTTT.

CDR3 region: CASSLGVLAGGPNEQFF. CDR3 sequence (DNA): TGTGCCAGCAGCTTAGGGGTGCTAGCGGGGGGACCCAATGAGCAGTTCTTC. The chain links TRBV11-2 to TRBJ2-7, with 11 bases that match TRBD2. With the DNA end fitting TRBJ2-1 better, the J assignment may be wrong. This CDR3 is built from 17 residues. CDR1 is SGHAT, CDR2 FQNNGV, per germline.

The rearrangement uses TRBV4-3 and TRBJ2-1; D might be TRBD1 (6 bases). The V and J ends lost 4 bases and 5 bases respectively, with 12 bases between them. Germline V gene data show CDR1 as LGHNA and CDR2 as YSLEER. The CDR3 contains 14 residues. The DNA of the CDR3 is TGCGCCAGCAGCCCCTCTTGGACAGACAATGAGCAGTTCTTC. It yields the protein CASSPSWTDNEQFF.

For the CDR3, the DNA is TGCAGCGTTGACACAGGGGGCTACAATGAGCAGTTCTTC. This translates into CSVDTGGYNEQFF. The J gene is TRBJ2-1, the V gene TRBV29-1, with TRBD1 matching 8 bases. With 3 bases clipped from V and 3 bases from J, the junction kept 1 base outside the gene matches. This CDR3 is built from 13 residues. Germline V gene data show CDR1 as SQVTM and CDR2 as ANQGSEA.

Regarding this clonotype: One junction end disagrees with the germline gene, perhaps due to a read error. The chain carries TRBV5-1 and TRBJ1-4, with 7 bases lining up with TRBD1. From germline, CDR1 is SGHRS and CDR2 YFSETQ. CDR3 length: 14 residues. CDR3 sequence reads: CASSLGQRGEKLFF. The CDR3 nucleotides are TGCGCCAGCAGTTTGGGACAGCGGGGAGAAAAACTGTTTTTT. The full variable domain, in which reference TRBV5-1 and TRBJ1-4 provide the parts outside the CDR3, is KAGVTQTPRYLIKTRGQQVTLSCSPISGHRSVSWYQQTPGQGLQFLFEYFSETQRNKGNFPGRFSGRQFSNSRSEMNVSTLELGDSALYLCASSLGQRGEKLFFGSGTQLSVL.

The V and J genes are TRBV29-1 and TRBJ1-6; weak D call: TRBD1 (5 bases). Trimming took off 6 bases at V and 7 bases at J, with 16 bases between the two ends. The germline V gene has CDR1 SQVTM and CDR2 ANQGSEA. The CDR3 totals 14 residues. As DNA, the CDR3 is TGCAGCGTAGGGACCGGGTCTGGGAATTCACCCCTCCACTTT. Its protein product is CSVGTGSGNSPLHF.

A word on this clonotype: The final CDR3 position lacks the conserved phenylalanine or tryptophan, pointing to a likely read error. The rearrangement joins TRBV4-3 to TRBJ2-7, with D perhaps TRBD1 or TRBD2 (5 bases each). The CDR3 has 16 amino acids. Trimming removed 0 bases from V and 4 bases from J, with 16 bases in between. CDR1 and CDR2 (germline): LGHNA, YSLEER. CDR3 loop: CASSQDRAGGSYEQYL. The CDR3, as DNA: TGCGCCAGCAGCCAAGACAGGGCAGGCGGGTCTTACGAGCAGTACCTC.

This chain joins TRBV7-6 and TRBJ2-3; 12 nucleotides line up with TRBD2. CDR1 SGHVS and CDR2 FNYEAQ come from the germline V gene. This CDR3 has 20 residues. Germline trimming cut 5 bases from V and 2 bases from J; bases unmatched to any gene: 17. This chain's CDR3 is CASSSLEALAGGRDTDTQYF. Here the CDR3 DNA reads TGTGCCAGCAGCAGTCTCGAGGCCCTAGCGGGGGGGCGAGACACAGATACGCAGTATTTT. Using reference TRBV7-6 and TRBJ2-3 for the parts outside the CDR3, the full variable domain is GAGVSQSPRYKVTKRGQDVALRCDPISGHVSLYWYRQALGQGPEFLTYFNYEAQQDKSGLPNDRFSAERPEGSISTLTIQRTEQRDSAMYRCASSSLEALAGGRDTDTQYFGPGTRLTVL.

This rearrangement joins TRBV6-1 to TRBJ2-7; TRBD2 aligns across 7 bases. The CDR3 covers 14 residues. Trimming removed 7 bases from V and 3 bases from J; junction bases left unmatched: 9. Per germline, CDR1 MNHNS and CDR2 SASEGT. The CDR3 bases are TGTGCCAGCACCCGGGGGGACGGCCTCTACGAGCAGTACTTC. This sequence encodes CASTRGDGLYEQYF.

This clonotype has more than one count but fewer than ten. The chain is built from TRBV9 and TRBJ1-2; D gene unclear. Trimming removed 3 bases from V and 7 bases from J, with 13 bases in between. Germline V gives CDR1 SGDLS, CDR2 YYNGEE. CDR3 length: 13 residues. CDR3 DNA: TGTGCCAGCAGCGCTACCCCCTTATCTGGCTACACCTTC. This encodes CASSATPLSGYTF.

CDR3 in amino acids: CASSQGPDYPDTQYF. The CDR3 DNA is TGCGCCAGCAGCCAAGGCCCGGATTACCCAGATACGCAGTATTTT. The V gene is TRBV4-3, the J gene TRBJ2-3, with D unclear. This CDR3 is built from 15 residues. V shed 1 base and J shed 4 bases, with 12 bases lying between them. The germline V gene has CDR1 LGHNA and CDR2 YSLEER.

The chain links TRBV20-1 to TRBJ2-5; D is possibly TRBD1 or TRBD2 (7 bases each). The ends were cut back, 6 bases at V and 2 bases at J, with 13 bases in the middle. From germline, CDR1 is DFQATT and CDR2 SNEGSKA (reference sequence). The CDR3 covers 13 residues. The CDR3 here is CSAEQGGQETQYF. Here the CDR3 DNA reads TGCAGTGCAGAGCAGGGGGGGCAAGAGACCCAGTACTTC.